The 13 T cell receptor beta chains below come from one sample, sequenced in a study of control samples from healthy donors and cancer patients. TCRdb keeps only in-frame clones here, not all; method: immunoSEQ multiplex PCR. The data show about 44,000 clones, around 87% seen once. Material: PBMCs. Receptor source: a woman aged 60-70 years with lung cancer.

Points on this clone: A junction end diverges from the germline sequence, so it may reflect a read error. The rearrangement links TRBV6-4 to TRBJ2-3, with D unclear. CDR3 length: 13 residues. Germline CDR1 reads MRHNA; CDR2 reads SNTAGT. The CDR3 region is CATSNSGTDTQYF. The CDR3 DNA reads as TGTGCCACCAGTAATAGTGGCACAGATACGCAGTATTTT.

CDR3 bases: TGTGCCAGCAGCTTAATTGGGGGGTTTTGGGACATTCAGTACTTC. Amino acids: CASSLIGGFWDIQYF. The J gene is TRBJ2-4, the V gene TRBV9, with D possibly matching TRBD2 (6 bases). The CDR3 loop spans 15 amino acids. The V gene lost 4 bases and the J gene lost 8 bases, with 19 bases spanning the gap. Germline CDR1 and CDR2: SGDLS and YYNGEE.

This clone occurred once. V usage is TRBV4-1 and J usage is TRBJ2-7; D call uncertain. With 0 bases removed from V and 3 bases from J, the gap between germline ends came to 12 bases. CDR3 size: 15 residues. Germline CDR1 reads MGHRA; CDR2 reads YSYEKL. The CDR3 nucleotides are TGCGCCAGCAGCCAAGATCCACTGGAAGACTACGAGCAGTACTTC. Its protein product is CASSQDPLEDYEQYF.

This sequence joins TRBV7-2 and TRBJ1-4, with D perhaps TRBD1 (6 bases). Per the germline V gene, CDR1 is SGHTA and CDR2 is FQGNSA. Trimming shortened V by 1 base and J by 5 bases, and 11 bases separated the two germline ends. The CDR3 covers 15 residues. DNA of the CDR3: TGTGCCAGCAGCTTAGGAGAAAGGGGGAATGAAAAACTGTTTTTT. This translates into CASSLGERGNEKLFF.

This clone was observed a handful of times. V and J are TRBV5-6 and TRBJ2-4; TRBD2 agrees at 8 bases. The germline gives CDR1 SGHDT, CDR2 YYEEEE. The CDR3 consists of 19 residues. Trimming removed 4 bases from V and 2 bases from J; junction bases left unmatched: 17. For the CDR3, the DNA is TGTGCCAGCAGCGGCTTACTAGCCGGCGGGGGGTTAACCAAAAACATTCAGTACTTC. Residues: CASSGLLAGGGLTKNIQYF. Full variable domain (missing parts from reference TRBV5-6 and TRBJ2-4): DAGVTQSPTHLIKTRGQQVTLRCSPKSGHDTVSWYQQALGQGPQFIFQYYEEEERQRGNFPDRFSGHQFPNYSSELNVNALLLGDSALYLCASSGLLAGGGLTKNIQYFGAGTRLSVL.

This clone was seen once. V is TRBV7-9 and J is TRBJ1-1; a weak D match, TRBD1 (5 bases). Germline loops: CDR1 SEHNR, CDR2 FQNEAQ (reference sequence). This CDR3 has 11 amino acids. Between the trimmed V and J ends, which lost 5 bases and 10 bases, there was a span of 11 bases. CDR3 sequence: CASSPAGLAFF. For the CDR3, the DNA is TGTGCCAGCAGCCCAGCGGGGCTAGCTTTCTTT. The full variable domain, rest sourced from reference TRBV7-9 and TRBJ1-1, is DTGVSQNPRHKITKRGQNVTFRCDPISEHNRLYWYRQTLGQGPEFLTYFQNEAQLEKSRLLSDRFSAERPKGSFSTLEIQRTEQGDSAMYLCASSPAGLAFFGQGTRLTVV.

The chain is built from TRBV19 and TRBJ1-1; D gene uncertain. V lost 9 bases and J 4 bases, leaving 12 bases between the germline ends. The CDR3 consists of 12 residues. Germline V gene data show CDR1 as LNHDA and CDR2 as SQIVND (reference sequence). CDR3 DNA sequence: TGTGCCAGCGAGGGTCGGGGCACTGAAGCTTTCTTT. Amino acid sequence: CASEGRGTEAFF.

The chain carries TRBV5-6 and TRBJ2-7, with 8 bases matching TRBD1. The ends lost 0 bases at V and 6 bases at J; junction bases unmatched: 8. In germline, CDR1 is SGHDT, CDR2 YYEEEE. This CDR3 is 15 amino acids long. CDR3 DNA: TGTGCCAGCAGCTTGGGGGTGACAGGGGTATTCGAGCAGTACTTC. This translates into CASSLGVTGVFEQYF.

This clone appeared a single time. This chain connects TRBV7-9 to TRBJ1-1, with TRBD1 matching over 10 bases. Germline-derived CDR1 and CDR2 are SEHNR and FQNEAQ (reference sequence). The CDR3 has 16 residues. The V segment lost 5 bases and the J segment 6 bases; nucleotides outside the gene matches: 12. The CDR3 DNA reads TGTGCCAGCAGCCCACGGTGGACAGGGGGAAGCCCTGAAGCTTTCTTT. Translating gives CASSPRWTGGSPEAFF.

In this sample, this clone turned up once. The gene calls are TRBV6-1 and TRBJ2-2; D gene ambiguous. Germline CDR1 reads MNHNS; CDR2 reads SASEGT. The CDR3 has 14 amino acids. Trimming shortened V by 1 base and J by 7 bases, and 10 bases separated the two germline ends. Here the CDR3 DNA reads TGTGCCAGCAGTGAAGGGACGTACAACGGGGAGCTGTTTTTT. It specifies CASSEGTYNGELFF.

The chain employs TRBV2 and TRBJ1-4; 9 bases match TRBD1. This CDR3 region has 15 residues. CDR1 and CDR2 from the germline V gene are SNHLY and FYNNEI. The V and J ends lost 6 bases and 10 bases, in that order; junction bases with no gene match: 12. The CDR3 DNA sequence: TGTGCCAGCAGCGGCTTCGGACAGGGGAGAAGAAAACTGTTTTTT. Its protein is CASSGFGQGRRKLFF. The variable domain in full, with the rest retrieved from reference TRBV2 and TRBJ1-4, is EPEVTQTPSHQVTQMGQEVILRCVPISNHLYFYWYRQILGQKVEFLVSFYNNEISEKSEIFDDQFSVERPDGSNFTLKIRSTKLEDSAMYFCASSGFGQGRRKLFFGSGTQLSVL.

V and J are TRBV19 and TRBJ2-4, with unresolved D. Germline lookup yields CDR1 LNHDA and CDR2 SQIVND (reference sequence). V lost 3 bases, J lost 0 bases, and 15 bases lay in between. CDR3 length: 17 amino acids. The CDR3 reads CASSIGVIVLAKNIQYF. CDR3 nucleotides: TGTGCCAGTAGTATTGGGGTCATCGTTTTAGCCAAAAACATTCAGTACTTC.

The gene calls are TRBV28 and TRBJ2-1; 8 nucleotides agree with TRBD2. The CDR3 contains 13 residues. Trimming took 6 bases from V and 10 from J; bases not matched to a gene: 8. From germline, CDR1 is MDHEN and CDR2 SYDVKM. In DNA form, the CDR3 reads TGTGCCAGCAGACTGGGACTAGAACGGGAGCAGTTCTTC. This codes for CASRLGLEREQFF.